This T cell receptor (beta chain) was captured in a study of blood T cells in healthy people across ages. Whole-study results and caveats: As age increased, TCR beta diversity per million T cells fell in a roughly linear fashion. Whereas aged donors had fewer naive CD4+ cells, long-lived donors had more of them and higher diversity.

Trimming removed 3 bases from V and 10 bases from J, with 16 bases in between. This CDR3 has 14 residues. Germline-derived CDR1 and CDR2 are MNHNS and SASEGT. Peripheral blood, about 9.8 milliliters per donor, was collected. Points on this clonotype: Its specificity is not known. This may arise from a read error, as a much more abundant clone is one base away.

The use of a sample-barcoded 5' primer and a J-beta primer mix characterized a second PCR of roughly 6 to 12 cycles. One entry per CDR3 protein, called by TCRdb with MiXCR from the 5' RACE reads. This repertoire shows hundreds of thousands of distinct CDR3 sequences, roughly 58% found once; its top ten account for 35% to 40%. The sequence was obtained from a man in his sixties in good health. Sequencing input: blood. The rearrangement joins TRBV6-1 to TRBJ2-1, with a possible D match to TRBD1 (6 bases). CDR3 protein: CASSDRDNSYEQFF. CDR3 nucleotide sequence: TGTGCCAGCAGTGACCGGGACAACTCCTACGAGCAGTTCTTC.